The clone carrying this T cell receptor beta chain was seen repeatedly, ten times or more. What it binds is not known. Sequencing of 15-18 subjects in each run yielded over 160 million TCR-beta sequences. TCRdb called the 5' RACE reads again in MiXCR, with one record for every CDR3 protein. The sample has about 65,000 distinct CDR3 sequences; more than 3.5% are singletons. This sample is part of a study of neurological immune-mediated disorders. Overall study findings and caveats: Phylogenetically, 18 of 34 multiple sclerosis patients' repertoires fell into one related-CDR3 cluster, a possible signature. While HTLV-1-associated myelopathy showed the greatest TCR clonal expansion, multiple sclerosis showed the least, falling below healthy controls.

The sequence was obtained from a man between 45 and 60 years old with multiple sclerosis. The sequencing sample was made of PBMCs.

CDR3 DNA sequence: TGTGCCAGCAGTTCACCCTGGGGGCAGTATTTT. Translated, it gives CASSSPWGQYF. The chain carries TRBV25-1 and TRBJ2-3; unclear D gene. CDR3 size: 11 residues. Germline V CDR1 and CDR2: MGHDK, SYGVNS. V lost 5 bases and J 11 bases, leaving 11 bases between the germline ends.